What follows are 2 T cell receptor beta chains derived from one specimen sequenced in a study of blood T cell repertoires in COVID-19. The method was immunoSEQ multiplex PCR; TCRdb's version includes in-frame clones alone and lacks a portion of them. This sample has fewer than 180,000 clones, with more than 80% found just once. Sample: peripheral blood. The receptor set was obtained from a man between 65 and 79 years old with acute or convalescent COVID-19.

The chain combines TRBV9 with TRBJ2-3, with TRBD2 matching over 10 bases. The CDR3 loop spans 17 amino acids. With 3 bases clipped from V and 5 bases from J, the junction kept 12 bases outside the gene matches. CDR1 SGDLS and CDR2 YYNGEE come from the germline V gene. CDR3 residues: CASSDHRAGGEGDTQYF. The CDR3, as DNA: TGTGCCAGCAGCGACCACAGAGCGGGAGGGGAGGGAGATACGCAGTATTTT.

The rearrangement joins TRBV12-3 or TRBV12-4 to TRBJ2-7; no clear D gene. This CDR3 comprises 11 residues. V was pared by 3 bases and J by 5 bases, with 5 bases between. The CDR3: CASSLRDEQYF. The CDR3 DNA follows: TGTGCCAGCAGTTTGAGAGACGAGCAGTACTTC.